A selection of T cell receptor beta chains follows, all from one sample in a study of blood T cell repertoires in COVID-19. Sequenced by immunoSEQ multiplex PCR; TCRdb stores in-frame clones only, minus some. The table lists 150,000 or so clones, roughly 80% of them singletons. Sequencing was done on a sample of peripheral blood. The receptor set was obtained from a woman in her fifties or sixties with acute or convalescent COVID-19. Both conserved end residues are part of each CDR3. A D gene is named only where the DNA matches it firmly. Only some rows state a clone size, as once, few, many or a class for expanded clones.

j_call v_call clone_size d_call cdr3_nt cdr3_aa
TRBJ2-7 TRBV6-1 - - TGTGCCAGCAGTGATCCGGCAGGGGCCGGCGAGCAGTACTTC CASSDPAGAGEQYF
TRBJ1-6 TRBV5-1 - - TGCGCCAGCAGCTCCGGGACACAAGGTTCACCCCTCCACTTT CASSSGTQGSPLHF
TRBJ1-6 TRBV28 - - TGTGCCAGCAGTACCATTCTCGGAGGGCTCAGCTCCTATAATTCACCCCTCCACTTT CASSTILGGLSSYNSPLHF
TRBJ1-2 TRBV13 - TRBD1 TGTGCCAGCAGCCGGACAGGGGGCTATGGCTACACCTTC CASSRTGGYGYTF
TRBJ2-2 TRBV2 - TRBD2 TGTGCCAGCAGTGAAATCCTAGCGGGGGGGTTCACCGGGGAGCTGTTTTTT CASSEILAGGFTGELFF
TRBJ1-2 TRBV6-5 - TRBD1 TGTGCCAGCAGTAGAGTCGGACAGGATTATGGCTACACCTTC CASSRVGQDYGYTF
TRBJ2-1 TRBV6-5 - - TGTGCCACTCGCCGTGGGGCGACCTCCTACAATGAGCAGTTCTTC CATRRGATSYNEQFF
TRBJ2-7 TRBV7-2 - - TGTGCCAGCAGCTTAACAGGACCTAGCTCCTACGAGCAGTACTTC CASSLTGPSSYEQYF
TRBJ1-1 TRBV11-2 - - TGTGCCAGCAGCGCGATGACAGCAAACGAGCAGGCTTTCTTT CASSAMTANEQAFF
TRBJ1-3 TRBV30 - - TGTGCCTGGAGTTCGGGTGGAAACACCATATATTTT CAWSSGGNTIYF
TRBJ2-3 TRBV5-4 - - TGTGCCAGCAGCTCCAATAGGGGGTCAGATACGCAGTATTTT CASSSNRGSDTQYF
TRBJ1-1 TRBV7-9 few TRBD1 TGTGCCAGCAGCTTAGCCCCACAGGGGGCCCGGACTGAAGCTTTCTTT CASSLAPQGARTEAFF
TRBJ1-4 TRBV19 - - TGTGCCAGTAGAGCGGTCTCAACTAATGAAAAACTGTTTTTT CASRAVSTNEKLFF
TRBJ1-3 TRBV3-1/TRBV3-2 - TRBD1 TGTGCCAGCAGCCAGGGGACAGGGGCGGGAAACACCATATATTTT CASSQGTGAGNTIYF
TRBJ1-1 TRBV18 few - TGTGCCAGCTCACCTTCCCAGATTATGAACACTGAAGCTTTCTTT CASSPSQIMNTEAFF
TRBJ1-1 TRBV3-1/TRBV3-2 - - TGTGCCAGCAGCCATTACAGGGTTCCTGAAGCTTTCTTT CASSHYRVPEAFF
TRBJ2-2 TRBV5-5 - - TGTGCCAGCAGCTTGCGGGGAGTTACCGGGGAGCTGTTTTTT CASSLRGVTGELFF
TRBJ2-3 TRBV5-4 - - TGTGCCAGCAGCTTAGGAGGGTTTGGGGCAGATACGCAGTATTTT CASSLGGFGADTQYF
TRBJ1-2 TRBV28 - TRBD1 TGTGCCAGCAGTTCGACAGGGTTTCGTGGCTACACCTTC CASSSTGFRGYTF
TRBJ1-1 TRBV11-2 - TRBD1 TGTGCCAGCAGCTTAGGTGGGACAGCGAACACTGAAGCTTTCTTT CASSLGGTANTEAFF
TRBJ2-7 TRBV4-1 once TRBD1 TGCGCCAGCAGCCAGGGACAGGGGGTGTCCTACGAGCAGTACTTC CASSQGQGVSYEQYF
TRBJ1-2 TRBV29-1 - - TGCAGCGTTGAAGGGGGGGGTTATGCGGGTGGCTACACCTTC CSVEGGGYAGGYTF
TRBJ2-3 TRBV20-1 - TRBD2 TGCAGTGCCAGTAGCGGGGGGGCGTTCACAGATACGCAGTATTTT CSASSGGAFTDTQYF
TRBJ1-5 TRBV2 - - TGTGCCAGCAAATCACAGATTAGCAATCAGCCCCAGCATTTT CASKSQISNQPQHF
TRBJ2-5 TRBV19 - - TGTGCCAGTAGTCGACAGAACCAAGAGACCCAGTACTTC CASSRQNQETQYF
TRBJ1-2 TRBV30 - TRBD1 TGTGCCTGGAGTGCAGGGACAGGGGATGGCTACACCTTC CAWSAGTGDGYTF
TRBJ2-3 TRBV28 - TRBD2 TGTGCCAGCAGTTTGACTAGCGGGGGGGTAGGAGATACGCAGTATTTT CASSLTSGGVGDTQYF
TRBJ2-5 TRBV10-2 - TRBD2 TGCGCCAGCAGTGACCCTAGCGGGGGCCAAGAGACCCAGTACTTC CASSDPSGGQETQYF
TRBJ1-2 TRBV4-1 - - TGCGCCAGCAGCCAAGAAGGGGCAGGCTATGGCTACACCTTC CASSQEGAGYGYTF
TRBJ2-5 TRBV7-9 - TRBD2 TGTGCCAGCAGCTTACGGATAGGACTAGATGAGACCCAGTACTTC CASSLRIGLDETQYF
TRBJ1-1 TRBV18 - TRBD1 TGTGCCAGCTCACCAACCGGGCAGGGGGACACTGAAGCTTTCTTT CASSPTGQGDTEAFF
TRBJ2-3 TRBV5-1 once TRBD2 TGCGCCAGCAGCTTGGAGGCTAGCGGGGGGTCCTTGTCTACGCAGTATTTT CASSLEASGGSLSTQYF
TRBJ2-1 TRBV10-1 - TRBD2 TGCGCCAGCAGTGAGTGGGCGGGGGGAGAGCAGTTCTTC CASSEWAGGEQFF
TRBJ1-5 TRBV7-9 - - TGTGCCAGCAGCTTGGGAGAGTGGAGCAATCAGCCCCAGCATTTT CASSLGEWSNQPQHF
TRBJ1-5 TRBV10-1 - TRBD1 TGCGCCAGCAGCAATGGGACAGTCTATCAGCCCCAGCATTTT CASSNGTVYQPQHF
TRBJ2-1 TRBV11-2 - TRBD1 TGTGCCAGCTGGCCGGGACAGGGGGCGCCTGGGGGGAATGAGCAGTTCTTC CASWPGQGAPGGNEQFF
TRBJ1-1 TRBV5-1 - - TGCGCCAGCAGCTTTGACAGCGGGACTGAAGCTTTCTTT CASSFDSGTEAFF
TRBJ1-5 TRBV2 - - TGTGCCAGCAGTGGCGACAGAACTAGCAATCAGCCCCAGCATTTT CASSGDRTSNQPQHF
TRBJ1-5 TRBV6-1 - - TGTGCCAGCAGTGAAGCGCGTGGTTATAGCAATCAGCCCCAGCATTTT CASSEARGYSNQPQHF